The 28 T cell receptor beta chains reported below all come from one sample, sequenced in a study of T cell repertoires in cytomegalovirus infection. TCRdb used MiXCR to reprocess the reads, holding one entry per CDR3 protein. The sample holds 350,000 to 450,000 distinct CDR3 sequences, around 18% seen once. Sequencing was done on a sample of PBMCs. Source of these receptors: a human donor in good health (CMV status not recorded). Some clones in this sample may be carry-over from other donors' samples.

This clonotype was detected ten times or more. V and J are TRBV7-2 and TRBJ2-5; D is undetermined. The CDR3 has 14 amino acids. V dropped 5 bases and J dropped 4 bases, with 14 bases sitting between them. Germline CDR1 SGHTA, CDR2 FQGNSA. This CDR3 reads CASSPESGRETQYF. CDR3 bases: TGTGCCAGCAGCCCCGAGTCAGGTCGAGAGACCCAGTACTTC.

This clonotype came up many times. The V gene is TRBV7-8, the J gene TRBJ2-3, with a tentative D call TRBD2 (6 bases). Looked up from germline, CDR1 is SGHVS and CDR2 is FQNEAQ. V was cut by 4 bases and J by 4 bases, with 15 bases left in between. CDR3 size: 15 residues. The CDR3 protein is CASSSGGAAADTQYF. The CDR3 DNA is TGTGCCAGCAGCTCCGGCGGGGCCGCCGCAGATACGCAGTATTTT. Variable domain in full (rest from reference TRBV7-8 and TRBJ2-3): GAGVSQSPRYKVAKRGQDVALRCDPISGHVSLFWYQQALGQGPEFLTYFQNEAQLDKSGLPSDRFFAERPEGSVSTLKIQRTQQEDSAVYLCASSSGGAAADTQYFGPGTRLTVL.

This clonotype was recorded at least ten times. The V call is TRBV7-2, the J call TRBJ2-7; possibly TRBD2 for D (5 bases). Trimming took 4 bases from V and 3 from J, leaving 10 bases between them. CDR3 length: 13 residues. The germline V gene has CDR1 SGHTA and CDR2 FQGNSA. The CDR3 loop reads CASSSSSYYEQYF. In DNA, the CDR3 is TGTGCCAGCAGCTCGTCTAGCTACTACGAGCAGTACTTC. The full variable domain, in which reference TRBV7-2 and TRBJ2-7 provide the parts outside the CDR3, is GAGVSQSPSNKVTEKGKDVELRCDPISGHTALYWYRQSLGQGLEFLIYFQGNSAPDKSGLPSDRFSAERTGGSVSTLTIQRTQQEDSAVYLCASSSSSYYEQYFGPGTRLTVT.

This chain links TRBV7-2 with TRBJ1-1; no firm D call. CDR1 is SGHTA and CDR2 is FQGNSA in the germline V gene. The CDR3 extends over 13 amino acids. The CDR3 DNA reads TGTCTCAGCAGCCCCAGGAGTAGTTCTGAAGCTTTCTTT. It translates to CLSSPRSSSEAFF.

J is TRBJ2-7 and V is TRBV11-2, with D perhaps TRBD2 (6 bases). V was clipped by 5 bases and J by 6 bases, with 14 bases between them. Germline lookup yields CDR1 SGHAT and CDR2 FQNNGV. CDR3 length: 13 residues. CDR3 sequence: CASSPTTRSEQYF. As DNA, the CDR3 is TGTGCCAGCAGCCCAACGACTAGGAGCGAGCAGTACTTC.

This rearrangement joins TRBV20-1 to TRBJ1-4; the match to TRBD1 covers 7 bases. Germline values: CDR1 DFQATT, CDR2 SNEGSKA (reference sequence). Germline trimming cut 6 bases from V and 8 bases from J; bases unmatched to any gene: 12. The CDR3 loop spans 14 amino acids. For the CDR3, the DNA is TGCAGTGCGTACCACAGGGGAGAGGGGGAAAAACTGTTTTTT. This codes for CSAYHRGEGEKLFF.

This clonotype showed up many times. V and J are TRBV7-2 and TRBJ1-4; unclear D gene. The CDR3 covers 13 residues. Germline V gives CDR1 SGHTA, CDR2 FQGNSA. Trimming left V 9 bases short and J 0 bases short, with 8 bases between. The CDR3 nucleotides are TGTGCCAGTAGGGTAACAACTAATGAAAAACTGTTTTTT. Translated: CASRVTTNEKLFF.

The CDR3 reads CASSSSRPEAFF. DNA for the CDR3: TGTGCCAGCAGTTCCAGCCGCCCTGAAGCTTTCTTT. The V call is TRBV6-2 or TRBV6-3, the J call TRBJ1-1; D uncertain. The CDR3 spans 12 residues. Germline values: CDR1 MNHEY, CDR2 SVGEGT. V dropped 4 bases and J dropped 6 bases, with 9 bases sitting between them.

The chain is built from TRBV9 and TRBJ1-3; D not resolved. The CDR3 is made up of 16 amino acids. V was trimmed by 0 bases and J by 0 bases, leaving 10 bases between them. CDR1 and CDR2 from the germline V gene are SGDLS and YYNGEE. The DNA for the CDR3 is TGTGCCAGCAGCGTAGCCTCTTCAGGCTCTGGAAACACCATATATTTT. This sequence encodes CASSVASSGSGNTIYF.

V is TRBV12-3 or TRBV12-4 and J is TRBJ1-4; 8 nucleotides align to TRBD1. The CDR3 sequence is 15 residues long. V lost 5 bases to trimming and J lost 3 bases; unmatched junction nucleotides: 5. CDR3 coding DNA: TGTGCCAGCAGTCCCGGGACAGGTTCTAATGAAAAACTGTTTTTT. Translated, it gives CASSPGTGSNEKLFF.

The CDR3 is CAASGGLWNEQFF. The CDR3 DNA sequence: TGTGCGGCTAGCGGGGGCCTTTGGAATGAGCAGTTCTTC. The V and J genes are TRBV19 and TRBJ2-1; 10 nucleotides line up with TRBD2. Germline V CDR1 and CDR2: LNHDA, SQIVND (reference sequence). The CDR3 loop spans 13 amino acids. Full variable domain (outside the CDR3, taken from reference TRBV19 and TRBJ2-1): DGGITQSPKYLFRKEGQNVTLSCEQNLNHDAMYWYRQDPGQGLRLIYYSQIVNDFQKGDIAEGYSVSREKKESFPLTVTSAQKNPTAFYLCAASGGLWNEQFFGPGTRLTVL.

This clonotype has more than one count but fewer than ten. As DNA, the CDR3 is TGTGCCAGCAGCCAAAGGACTAGCGGGGGGGCCACGAAGACCCAGTACTTC. Translating gives CASSQRTSGGATKTQYF. The chain links TRBV7-2 to TRBJ2-5; 15 bases map to TRBD2. The length of the CDR3 is 17 residues. Germline V gives CDR1 SGHTA, CDR2 FQGNSA. V lost 5 bases, J lost 6 bases, and 10 bases stayed unmatched. The whole variable domain, filled in from reference TRBV7-2 and TRBJ2-5, reads GAGVSQSPSNKVTEKGKDVELRCDPISGHTALYWYRQSLGQGLEFLIYFQGNSAPDKSGLPSDRFSAERTGGSVSTLTIQRTQQEDSAVYLCASSQRTSGGATKTQYFGPGTRLLVL.

About this clonotype: A much larger clone differs from this one at a single base, so this may be a read error. The V gene is TRBV7-2, the J gene TRBJ2-1, with 10 bases fitting TRBD2. This CDR3 region has 15 residues. V lost 5 bases to trimming and J lost 12 bases; unmatched junction nucleotides: 13. Germline-derived CDR1 and CDR2 are SGHTA and FQGNSA. CDR3 nucleotide sequence: TGTGCCAGCAGCCCGGGACTAGCGAGAGTGGTAGGGCAGTTCTTC. Protein product: CASSPGLARVVGQFF.

This clonotype was counted ten times or more. The chain is built from TRBV7-2 and TRBJ2-7, with D possibly being TRBD1 (6 bases). CDR1 SGHTA and CDR2 FQGNSA come from the germline V gene. This CDR3 contains 14 residues. The ends were cut back, 6 bases at V and 3 bases at J, with 15 bases in the middle. The CDR3 region has the DNA TGTGCCAGCAGACCGGACAGCGGCCGCTACGAGCAGTACTTC. Protein product: CASRPDSGRYEQYF.

The J gene is TRBJ2-5, the V gene TRBV29-1, with TRBD2 identical over 9 bases. The CDR3 consists of 13 residues. Germline lookup yields CDR1 SQVTM and CDR2 ANQGSEA. V was clipped by 4 bases and J by 2 bases; unmatched bases: 2. For the CDR3, the DNA is TGCAGCGTTGGGACTAGCGATCAAGAGACCCAGTACTTC. Translated: CSVGTSDQETQYF.

This clonotype was observed a handful of times. V is TRBV7-9 and J is TRBJ1-3; no definite D call. CDR1 and CDR2 from the germline V gene are SEHNR and FQNEAQ (reference sequence). The CDR3 has 14 residues. The ends were cut back, 4 bases at V and 0 bases at J, with 7 bases in the middle. The CDR3 sequence is CASSSDVSGNTIYF. CDR3 DNA sequence: TGTGCCAGCAGCTCGGATGTCTCTGGAAACACCATATATTTT.

The gene calls are TRBV7-2 and TRBJ2-1; 12 nucleotides align to TRBD2. Per the germline V gene, CDR1 is SGHTA and CDR2 is FQGNSA. J lost 8 bases, V lost 5 bases, and 10 bases had no gene match. The CDR3 is 16 residues long. CDR3 DNA: TGTGCCAGCAGCCCCCGACTAGCGGGAGCTCGGGATGAGCAGTTCTTC. This translates into CASSPRLAGARDEQFF.

V usage is TRBV28 and J usage is TRBJ2-7; D is possibly TRBD1 (6 bases). V lost 3 bases, J lost 8 bases, and 8 bases lay in between. Germline V gives CDR1 MDHEN, CDR2 SYDVKM. This CDR3 comprises 11 residues. CDR3 in amino acids: CASSFRDKQYF. In nucleotides, the CDR3 is TGTGCCAGCAGTTTCCGGGACAAGCAGTACTTC. Complete variable domain (other parts from reference TRBV28 and TRBJ2-7): DVKVTQSSRYLVKRTGEKVFLECVQDMDHENMFWYRQDPGLGLRLIYFSYDVKMKEKGDIPEGYSVSREKKERFSLILESASTNQTSMYLCASSFRDKQYFGPGTRLTVT.

There are a few counts of this clonotype. The chain employs TRBV6-6 and TRBJ1-1, with D uncertain. CDR1 and CDR2 (germline): MNHNY, SVGAGI (reference sequence). The CDR3 length is 11 residues. Trimming removed 4 bases at V and 8 bases at J, with 8 bases between. The CDR3 reads CASSFQIEAFF. The CDR3 nucleotides are TGTGCCAGCAGTTTCCAAATCGAAGCTTTCTTT.

The chain has TRBV29-1 and TRBJ2-2; D remains unclear. The CDR3 is 12 amino acids. Germline loops: CDR1 SQVTM, CDR2 ANQGSEA. The V and J ends lost 8 bases and 1 base respectively, with 8 bases between them. The CDR3 DNA follows: TGCAGCTCTAAACAGAACACCGGGGAGCTGTTTTTT. Translated, it gives CSSKQNTGELFF.

V and J are TRBV12-3 or TRBV12-4 and TRBJ2-6; D not certain. The V gene lost 6 bases and the J gene lost 4 bases, with 7 bases spanning the gap. The length of the CDR3 is 13 residues. The DNA for the CDR3 is TGTGCCAGCAGAATATTCGGGGCCAACGTCCTGACTTTC. It specifies CASRIFGANVLTF.

This clonotype has only a few counts. The J gene is TRBJ1-2, the V gene TRBV10-3; a possible D gene is TRBD1 (5 bases). This CDR3 is built from 14 residues. Per germline, CDR1 ENHRY and CDR2 SYGVKD. The V end lost 11 bases, the J end lost 4 bases, and 20 bases lay between the germline ends. In DNA, the CDR3 is TGTGCCTCCGGGGGGGGATCACAGACCTATGGCTACACCTTC. Translating it yields CASGGGSQTYGYTF.

Many counts were recorded for this clonotype. The chain joins TRBV7-6 to TRBJ1-5; no firm D call. With 5 bases removed from V and 5 bases from J, the gap between germline ends came to 10 bases. CDR3 size: 13 residues. CDR1 and CDR2 from the germline V gene are SGHVS and FNYEAQ. The DNA for the CDR3 is TGTGCCAGCAGCGGTGGACGGTATCAGCCCCAGCATTTT. It yields the protein CASSGGRYQPQHF.

The V and J genes are TRBV19 and TRBJ1-6; a weak D match, TRBD1 (6 bases). Trimming stripped 5 bases from V and 1 base from J, with 18 bases between. CDR1 and CDR2 (germline): LNHDA, SQIVND (reference sequence). CDR3 length: 18 amino acids. The CDR3 here is CASSRLTGQRSYNSPLHF. The CDR3 region has the DNA TGTGCCAGTAGTCGACTGACAGGTCAAAGATCCTATAATTCACCCCTCCACTTT.

This clonotype occurred many times. This rearrangement joins TRBV7-6 to TRBJ2-2; D gene unclear. This CDR3 has 16 amino acids. The germline V gene encodes CDR1 SGHVS and CDR2 FNYEAQ. Trimming took off 2 bases at V and 5 bases at J, with 15 bases between the two ends. The CDR3 here is CASSLFGRVETGELFF. The DNA of the CDR3 is TGTGCCAGCAGCTTATTCGGCAGAGTGGAGACCGGGGAGCTGTTTTTT.

The V gene is TRBV10-3, the J gene TRBJ2-3; possible D gene TRBD1, 6 bases. This CDR3 has 13 residues. The V gene lost 10 bases and the J gene lost 0 bases, with 11 bases spanning the gap. Germline CDR1 is ENHRY and CDR2 is SYGVKD. CDR3 region: CASMRGSTDTQYF. CDR3 coding DNA: TGTGCCAGTATGAGGGGGAGCACAGATACGCAGTATTTT.

This clonotype was counted ten times or more. The V call is TRBV20-1, the J call TRBJ2-5; D not resolved. Trimming left V 0 bases short and J 5 bases short, with 7 bases between. The V gene's germline CDR1 is DFQATT and CDR2 SNEGSKA (reference sequence). The CDR3 contains 12 residues. CDR3: CSARDLRETQYF. CDR3 sequence (DNA): TGCAGTGCTAGAGATCTAAGGGAGACCCAGTACTTC.

The V and J genes are TRBV6-2 or TRBV6-3 and TRBJ2-1, with D unresolved. Trimming took off 2 bases at V and 8 bases at J, with 19 bases between the two ends. CDR3 length: 16 residues. Germline V lookup: CDR1 MNHEY, CDR2 SVGEGT. This CDR3 reads CASSYPLARHADEQFF. Written as DNA, the CDR3 is TGTGCCAGCAGTTACCCCTTAGCCCGTCACGCCGATGAGCAGTTCTTC.